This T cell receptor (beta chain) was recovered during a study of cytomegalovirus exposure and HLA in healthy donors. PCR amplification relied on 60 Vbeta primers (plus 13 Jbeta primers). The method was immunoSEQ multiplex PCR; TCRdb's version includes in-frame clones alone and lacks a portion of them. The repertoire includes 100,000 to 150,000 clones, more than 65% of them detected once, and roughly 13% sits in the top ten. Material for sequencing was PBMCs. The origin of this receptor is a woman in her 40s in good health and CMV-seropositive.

The CDR3 DNA sequence: TGTGCCAGCAGCTTAGGGACAGGGGAAGGGGAAAAACTGTTTTTT. Encoded protein: CASSLGTGEGEKLFF. The chain combines TRBV7-9 with TRBJ1-4; the match to TRBD1 covers 9 bases. V shed 1 base, J shed 8 bases, and the junction held 5 bases outside the gene matches. The germline V gene encodes CDR1 SEHNR and CDR2 FQNEAQ (reference sequence). This CDR3 spans 15 amino acids.